The present entry profiles one T cell receptor beta chain with its context. As yet, its antigen is unknown. Sequence at one end of the junction differs from germline and may be a read error. The data derive from a study of cytomegalovirus exposure and HLA in healthy donors. Overall study findings and caveats: Within the data, a cluster of highly shared sequence variants was likely a sequencing artifact. Later on, a genetic analysis was performed. It linked a missense variant in DCLRE1C with V- and J-gene trimming of TCR beta.

CDR1 is SEHNR and CDR2 is FQNEAQ in the germline V gene (reference sequence). The CDR3 loop spans 16 amino acids. The PCR used 60 Vbeta and 13 Jbeta primers. Here immunoSEQ multiplex PCR was the method, and the copy in TCRdb shows in-frame clones only, minus some. This table has roughly 150,000 clones, roughly 79% appearing once. This sequence originates from a middle-aged woman in good health and CMV-seropositive. The specimen sequenced was PBMCs. This chain uses TRBV7-9 with TRBJ1-5, with D tentatively TRBD1 (6 bases). The CDR3 sequence is CSSSPGQFNSNQPQHF. The CDR3 DNA follows: TGTTCCAGCAGTCCCGGACAGTTCAATAGCAATCAGCCCCAGCATTTT.